The present T cell receptor (beta chain) was sequenced within a study of blood T cell repertoires in COVID-19. Study details: The samples span acute and convalescent COVID-19 from the United States, Italy and Spain. PBMCs, B-cell-depleted T cells, or T cells were the source of the cDNA or gDNA that made up the material.

V gave up 6 bases and J gave up 3 bases; unmatched junction bases: 7. This CDR3 has 14 amino acids. Germline assignment: CDR1 LNHDA and CDR2 SQIVND (reference sequence). In the original processing: Estimation of nucleated cell counts relied on the amplification of reference gene primers. Sequenced by immunoSEQ multiplex PCR; TCRdb stores in-frame clones only, minus some. V, J and clone size derive from that table, while D and trimming were established from the DNA sequence. Of under 300,000 clones in the sample, roughly 80% are singletons; the top ten hold roughly 10%. The rearrangement uses TRBV19 and TRBJ2-7; TRBD1 matches at 8 bases. The sequence derives from a woman aged 50 to 65 who had recovered from COVID-19. Sequencing was carried out using peripheral blood. The DNA for the CDR3 is TGTGCCAGTAGCTATTCAGGGGGCCGCTACGAGCAGTACTTC. The encoded protein is CASSYSGGRYEQYF.